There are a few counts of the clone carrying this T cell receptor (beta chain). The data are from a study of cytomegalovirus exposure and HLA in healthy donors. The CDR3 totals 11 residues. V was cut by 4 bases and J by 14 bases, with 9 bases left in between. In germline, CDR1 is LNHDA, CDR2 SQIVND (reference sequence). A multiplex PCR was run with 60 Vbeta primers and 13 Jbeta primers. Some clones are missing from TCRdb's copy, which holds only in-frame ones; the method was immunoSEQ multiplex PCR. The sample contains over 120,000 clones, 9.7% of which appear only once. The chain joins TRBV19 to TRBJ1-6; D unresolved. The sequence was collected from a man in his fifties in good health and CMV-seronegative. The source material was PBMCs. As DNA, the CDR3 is TGTGCCAGTAGTACCACTCGGTCCCTCCACTTT. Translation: CASSTTRSLHF.